The TCR beta chain described here comes from a study of blood T cell repertoires in COVID-19. On the study more broadly: Both acute and convalescent COVID-19 samples were obtained from the United States, Italy and Spain. From T cells, B-cell-depleted T cells, or PBMCs came the material, which was cDNA or gDNA.

Recruited during active infection, patients (from Seattle) were subsequently followed longitudinally. Study processing details: Reference gene primer amplification in the assay estimated nucleated cell counts. Some clones are missing from TCRdb's copy, which holds only in-frame ones; the method was immunoSEQ multiplex PCR. That table supplies the V and J calls and clone size; D and trimming were determined from the DNA. This sample has some 520,000 clones; 89% occur once, and the top ten carry roughly 0.84%. V lost 5 bases and J 2 bases, leaving 10 bases between the germline ends. The CDR3 runs 14 residues. CDR1 is KGHSH and CDR2 is LQKENI in the germline V gene.

This rearrangement joins TRBV18 to TRBJ1-5; a possible D gene is TRBD1 (6 bases). Specimen: peripheral blood. The receptor comes from a man aged 18 to 29 with COVID-19, enrolled during active disease. The CDR3 nucleotides are TGTGCCAGCTCAGTTGCAGGGGGCAATCAGCCCCAGCATTTT. The encoded protein is CASSVAGGNQPQHF.